Listed below are T cell receptor beta chains from one sample, sequenced in a study of CD8+CD57+ T cells in acquired aplastic anemia. MiXCR, applied by TCRdb to the reads, yields one record per CDR3 protein. The sample carries around 430,000 distinct CDR3 sequences, approximately 33% recorded once. The sample was sorted CD4+, CD8+, or CD8+CD57+ T cells (not recorded which) from PBMCs. The receptors were sampled from a human donor with aplastic anemia. The CDR3 runs from the conserved cysteine through the conserved F or W. The order of the fields is V gene, clone size, J gene, D gene, CDR3 protein, CDR3 DNA. A D gene is named only where the DNA matches it firmly. Expanded clones get a size class; other rows say once, few or many, or leave the size out.

>TRBV2|few|TRBJ2-7|TRBD1
CASRAGQGAYEQYF
TGTGCCAGCAGGGCAGGACAGGGGGCTTACGAGCAGTACTTC
>TRBV20-1|-|TRBJ2-7|TRBD1
CSATSGTDLYEQYF
TGCAGTGCTACATCCGGGACAGACCTCTACGAGCAGTACTTC
>TRBV2|many|TRBJ2-3|TRBD1
CASSPRDRTFDTQYF
TGTGCCAGCAGTCCGCGGGACAGGACCTTCGATACGCAGTATTTT
>TRBV12-3/TRBV12-4|many|TRBJ2-7|-
CASTTNRVEQYF
TGTGCCAGCACCACGAACAGGGTCGAGCAGTACTTC
>TRBV19|-|TRBJ1-5|-
CASSTDRDTWQHF
TGTGCCAGTAGTACCGACAGAGATACCTGGCAGCATTTT
>TRBV6-1|few|TRBJ1-5|TRBD1
CACRSGTGDAQPQHF
TGTGCCTGCAGGTCCGGGACAGGGGATGCTCAGCCCCAGCATTTT
>TRBV19|-|TRBJ2-3|TRBD2
CAWSSGFPGGDTQYF
TGTGCCTGGAGTTCCGGATTCCCGGGGGGAGATACGCAGTATTTT
>TRBV19|few|TRBJ1-2|-
CACLPPGQTFYGYTF
TGTGCCTGTCTACCCCCCGGACAGACCTTTTATGGCTACACCTTC
>TRBV10-2|few|TRBJ1-3|-
CASSSRSRTEISGNTIYF
TGCGCCAGCAGTAGCCGGAGCCGAACAGAAATCTCTGGAAACACCATATATTTT
>TRBV2|few|TRBJ1-2|TRBD1
CASSHDRGDGYTF
TGTGCCAGCAGTCATGACAGGGGGGACGGCTACACCTTC
>TRBV4-3|few|TRBJ1-3|TRBD1
CASSLVDTGGGNTIYF
TGCGCCAGCAGCCTCGTCGATACAGGGGGCGGAAACACCATATATTTT
>TRBV19|many|TRBJ1-6|-
CASSKQGENSPLHF
TGTGCCAGTAGTAAGCAGGGTGAGAATTCACCCCTCCACTTT
>TRBV7-2|-|TRBJ1-5|-
CASSNGNQPQHF
TGTGCCAGTTCGAATGGCAATCAGCCCCAGCATTTT
>TRBV7-9|-|TRBJ1-4|-
CASSVGFEIEKLFF
TGTGCCAGCAGCGTAGGGTTCGAGATCGAAAAACTGTTTTTT
>TRBV19|-|TRBJ1-6|TRBD1
CAWSAMTGVRSPLHF
TGTGCCTGGAGCGCTATGACAGGGGTTCGGTCACCCCTCCACTTT
>TRBV19|-|TRBJ2-3|-
CASRVTPERTDTQYF
TGTGCCAGTCGTGTTACACCCGAGAGAACAGATACGCAGTATTTT
>TRBV11-1|-|TRBJ2-4|-
CASSLGSTVVGRSAKSIQYF
TGTGCCAGCAGCTTAGGGAGTACGGTGGTTGGAAGGTCAGCCAAAAGCATTCAGTACTTC
>TRBV10-3|-|TRBJ1-2|TRBD1
CAITTGQDGYTF
TGTGCCATCACCACGGGACAGGATGGCTACACCTTC
>TRBV5-1|-|TRBJ1-1|-
CASSNEDGMNTEAFF
TGCGCCAGCAGCAACGAGGACGGAATGAACACTGAAGCTTTCTTT
>TRBV2|many|TRBJ1-6|-
CASSDRGDSPLHF
TGTGCCAGCAGTGATCGGGGGGATTCACCCCTCCACTTT
>TRBV7-4|few|TRBJ2-4|-
CASSNGIAKNIQYF
TGTGCCAGCAGCAATGGGATAGCCAAAAACATTCAGTACTTC
>TRBV2|many|TRBJ2-7|TRBD2
CASSRASGSYEQYF
TGTGCCAGCAGTCGGGCTAGCGGTTCCTACGAGCAGTACTTC
>TRBV15|-|TRBJ2-6|-
CATSRDPGTGANVLTF
TGTGCCACCAGCAGAGATCCGGGGACTGGGGCCAACGTCCTGACTTTC
>TRBV7-2|many|TRBJ1-6|-
CASSLRGDGNSPLHF
TGTGCCAGCAGCCTCAGGGGAGATGGAAATTCACCCCTCCACTTT
>TRBV2|-|TRBJ2-7|-
CASRAQGISYEQYF
TGTGCTAGCAGGGCCCAGGGGATCTCCTACGAGCAGTACTTC
>TRBV6-5|-|TRBJ1-2|-
CASSYFGTGYTF
TGTGCCAGCAGTTACTTTGGTACTGGCTACACCTTC
>TRBV7-9|many|TRBJ2-2|TRBD1
CAIGQENTGELFF
TGTGCCATAGGACAGGAGAACACCGGGGAGCTGTTTTTT
>TRBV20-1|many|TRBJ2-7|-
CSAKRQEPSYEQYF
TGCAGTGCTAAGAGACAGGAACCCTCCTACGAGCAGTACTTC
>TRBV7-3|-|TRBJ2-3|TRBD1
CASSRDRVSWGMQYF
TGTGCCAGCAGCCGGGACAGAGTTTCGTGGGGGATGCAGTATTTT
>TRBV19|many|TRBJ1-5|-
CASSIAASGNQPQHF
TGTGCCAGTAGTATAGCCGCGAGTGGCAATCAGCCCCAGCATTTT
>TRBV6-1|-|TRBJ2-3|TRBD1
CASIRDRGADTQYF
TGTGCCAGCATAAGGGACAGGGGAGCAGATACGCAGTATTTT
>TRBV24-1|-|TRBJ2-2|-
CATSRSGPGELFF
TGTGCCACCAGTCGTTCGGGCCCCGGGGAGCTGTTTTTT
>TRBV7-6|once|TRBJ2-5|TRBD1
CASSLPDRARETQYF
TGCGCCAGCAGCTTACCTGACAGGGCGCGCGAGACCCAGTACTTC
>TRBV7-2|-|TRBJ2-2|-
CASSFGPTTGELFF
TGTGCCAGCAGCTTCGGGCCGACAACCGGGGAGCTGTTTTTT
>TRBV6-2/TRBV6-3|-|TRBJ1-5|-
CASSTGLWNQPQHF
TGTGCCAGCAGCACAGGGCTGTGGAATCAGCCCCAGCATTTT
>TRBV5-5|-|TRBJ1-3|-
CASSLADLTSGNTIYF
TGTGCCAGCAGCTTGGCGGACTTAACCTCTGGAAACACCATATATTTT
>TRBV15|many|TRBJ1-5|-
CATGTPNQPQHF
TGTGCCACCGGGACACCCAATCAGCCCCAGCATTTT
>TRBV2|-|TRBJ1-2|TRBD1
CASSDSPHYGYRGSYTF
TGTGCCAGCAGTGACTCGCCTCACTATGGCTACAGGGGTTCCTACACCTTC
>TRBV25-1|-|TRBJ2-1|TRBD2
CASRGTSGILEQFF
TGTGCCAGCAGAGGGACTAGCGGGATACTTGAGCAGTTCTTC
>TRBV27|-|TRBJ1-2|-
CASSYGKRPANYGYTF
TGTGCCAGCAGTTATGGGAAAAGGCCGGCTAACTATGGCTACACCTTC
>TRBV25-1|-|TRBJ1-6|-
CASSYPGPNSPLHF
TGTGCCAGCAGTTACCCAGGACCCAATTCACCCCTCCACTTT
>TRBV15|many|TRBJ2-7|-
CATSREGGYRVYEQYF
TGTGCCACCAGCAGAGAGGGGGGTTATAGAGTCTACGAGCAGTACTTC
>TRBV5-5|-|TRBJ1-6|-
CASSLSVGPDSPLHF
TGTGCCAGCAGCTTGAGTGTGGGTCCTGATTCACCCCTCCACTTT